The rows below give T cell receptor beta chains drawn from one sample of a study of CD8+CD57+ T cells in acquired aplastic anemia. Via MiXCR, TCRdb re-called the reads, giving one row per CDR3 protein. This table has 150,000 to 170,000 distinct CDR3 sequences, about 48% appearing once. Sequenced: sorted CD4+, CD8+, or CD8+CD57+ T cells (not recorded which) from PBMCs. The receptors here all came from a human donor with aplastic anemia. CDR3s include the opening cysteine and the closing phenylalanine or tryptophan. D genes are given only for firm matches. The size field is filled for only some rows; it gives once, few, many or a size class.

v_gene	len	j_gene	abundance	d_gene	CDR3nt	CDR3aa
TRBV2	15	TRBJ1-4	.	.	TGTGCCATCAGTGAGTCGACAGAACTTAATGAAAAACTGTTTTTT	CAISESTELNEKLFF
TRBV24-1	16	TRBJ2-2	.	TRBD1	TGTGCCACCAGTGATCCGGGACAGGGGGCTTCCGGGGAGCTGTTTTTT	CATSDPGQGASGELFF
TRBV18	16	TRBJ1-6	.	TRBD1	TGTGCCAGCTCACTAGGGACAGGGGCGACGAGTTCACCCCTCCACTTT	CASSLGTGATSSPLHF
TRBV20-1	15	TRBJ2-1	many	TRBD1	TGCAGTGCAAGGGACAGGGCGGGCACCTACAATGAGCAGTTCTTC	CSARDRAGTYNEQFF
TRBV7-9	14	TRBJ1-6	.	TRBD1	TGTGCCAGCAGTCCAACAATGACAGGGGTAGACCTCCGCTTT	CASSPTMTGVDLRF
TRBV20-1	14	TRBJ1-1	.	.	TGCAGTGCTACCGTGGACAGCTTGAACACTGAAGCTTTCTTT	CSATVDSLNTEAFF
TRBV11-2	16	TRBJ2-7	many	TRBD2	TGTGCCAGCAGCTTAAGTGGGCGGGGGAGCTCCTACGAGCAGTACTTC	CASSLSGRGSSYEQYF
TRBV20-1	14	TRBJ2-3	.	TRBD2	TGCAGTGCTAGCGGACTAGCGGGTTCGGATACGCAGTATTTT	CSASGLAGSDTQYF
TRBV5-1	14	TRBJ2-7	many	TRBD2	TGCGCCTGCACTCCAGGACTAGGTAGCTACGAGCAGTACTTC	CACTPGLGSYEQYF
TRBV4-1	15	TRBJ1-2	.	.	TGCGCCAGCAGCCCTTACAGGGAGGGTAGGGATGGCTACACCTTC	CASSPYREGRDGYTF
TRBV19	15	TRBJ2-7	once	.	TGTGCCAGTAGTCCCTTACAGGGTGACTCATACGAGCAGTACTTC	CASSPLQGDSYEQYF
TRBV12-3/TRBV12-4	14	TRBJ2-3	.	.	TGTGCCAGCAGACGGGACCGACACTACAATGAGCAGTATTTT	CASRRDRHYNEQYF
TRBV19	20	TRBJ2-2	.	TRBD2	TGTGCCAGTAGTCCCCAGGGCTGGCTAGCGGGAGCCGCGAACACCGGGGAGCTGTTTTTT	CASSPQGWLAGAANTGELFF
TRBV20-1	15	TRBJ2-5	once	.	TGCAGTGCTAGCGACCGGGACTTCGGACAAGAGACCCAGTACTTC	CSASDRDFGQETQYF
TRBV19	14	TRBJ2-2	medium-sized	.	TGTGCCAGTAGTCCCCAGGGAGAGGTCGGGGAGCTGTTTTTT	CASSPQGEVGELFF
TRBV10-3	13	TRBJ1-5	.	.	TGTGCCATCAGTGAGGCAGGGAGTCAGCCCCAGCATTTT	CAISEAGSQPQHF
TRBV10-1	12	TRBJ1-1	.	.	TGCGCCACCGGACAGATGAACACTGAGGCTTTCTTT	CATGQMNTEAFF
TRBV5-4	13	TRBJ2-7	.	.	TGTGCCGGCAGCCCCATGGGGTGGGGCGAGCAGTACTTC	CAGSPMGWGEQYF
TRBV20-1	14	TRBJ1-1	few	.	TGCAGTGCTAGCCCCGGGGTCGGGGACACTGAAGCTTTCTTT	CSASPGVGDTEAFF
TRBV20-1	15	TRBJ1-1	.	TRBD1	TGCAGTGCTAGAGAACAGGGGGACAAGAACACTGAAGCTTTCTTT	CSAREQGDKNTEAFF
TRBV2	15	TRBJ1-5	.	.	TGTGCCAGCAGCGGGACTCCCTTCACGAATCAGCCCCAGCATTTT	CASSGTPFTNQPQHF
TRBV20-1	16	TRBJ2-7	many	.	TGCAGTGCTAGGGACTTCGAGGGGGGGCTTTTCGACGAGCAGTACTTC	CSARDFEGGLFDEQYF
TRBV5-1	13	TRBJ1-2	.	.	TGCGCCAGCACTTATGAGGGGCGGGATGGCTACACCTTC	CASTYEGRDGYTF
TRBV7-9	13	TRBJ2-7	many	TRBD2	TGTGCCAGCTCCCCGGGGGGGGTCTACGAGCAGTACTTC	CASSPGGVYEQYF
TRBV9	16	TRBJ2-3	.	TRBD1	TGTGCCAGCAGCTCCCAGACAGGGCCCTCCACAGATACGCAGTATTTT	CASSSQTGPSTDTQYF
TRBV15	13	TRBJ1-1	few	.	TGTGCCACCAGCAGAGATCTGGACAGTGGGGCTTTCTTT	CATSRDLDSGAFF
TRBV12-3/TRBV12-4	16	TRBJ2-5	many	.	TGTGCCAGCAGCCCAGCCGTGGGATTTGGTAAAGAGACCCAGTACTTC	CASSPAVGFGKETQYF
TRBV20-1	11	TRBJ1-1	.	.	TGCAGTGCTAGTTGGTTGGCTGAAGCTTTCTTT	CSASWLAEAFF
TRBV29-1	13	TRBJ1-2	.	TRBD1	TGCAGCGCAACAGGGGGCGTTTCCGATGGCTACACCTTC	CSATGGVSDGYTF
TRBV9	11	TRBJ2-1	many	.	TGTGCCAGCAGCACCTCTAATGAGCAGTTCTTC	CASSTSNEQFF
TRBV6-6	15	TRBJ1-2	many	.	TGTGCCAGCAGTTACTCTATACAGGGAAACTATGGCTACACCTTC	CASSYSIQGNYGYTF
TRBV6-5	14	TRBJ2-7	.	TRBD1	TGTGCCAGCAGTTTGGGGGACAGCTCCTACGAGCAGTACTTC	CASSLGDSSYEQYF
TRBV12-3/TRBV12-4	13	TRBJ2-7	.	TRBD1	TGTGCCATTCGGGACAGGGCCTTCTACGAGCAGTACTTC	CAIRDRAFYEQYF
TRBV20-1	16	TRBJ2-1	.	TRBD2	TGCAGTGCTAGAGTAGCGGGAGTAGGGTCCTACAATGAGCAGTTCTTC	CSARVAGVGSYNEQFF
TRBV20-1	15	TRBJ2-7	.	TRBD2	TGCAGTGCCGAGGGAGGCCTAGCGGGGTCCTACGAGCAGTACTTC	CSAEGGLAGSYEQYF
TRBV7-9	12	TRBJ1-1	few	.	TGTGCCAGCAGCACCAACGACAGAGAAGCTTTCTTT	CASSTNDREAFF